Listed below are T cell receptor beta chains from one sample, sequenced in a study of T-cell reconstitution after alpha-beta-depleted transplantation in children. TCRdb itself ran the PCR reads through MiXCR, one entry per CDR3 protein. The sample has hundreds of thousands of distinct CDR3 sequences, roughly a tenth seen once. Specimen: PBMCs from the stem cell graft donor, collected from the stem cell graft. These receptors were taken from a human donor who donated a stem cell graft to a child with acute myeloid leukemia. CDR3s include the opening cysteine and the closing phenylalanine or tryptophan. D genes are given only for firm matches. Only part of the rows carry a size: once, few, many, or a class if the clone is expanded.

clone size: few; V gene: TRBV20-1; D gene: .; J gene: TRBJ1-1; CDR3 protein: CSAARGDVDTEAFF; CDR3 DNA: TGCAGTGCCGCGAGAGGGGATGTGGACACTGAAGCTTTCTTT
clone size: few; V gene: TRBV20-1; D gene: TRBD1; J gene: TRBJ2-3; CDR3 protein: CSARPGQGGDTQYF; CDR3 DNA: TGCAGTGCTAGGCCCGGACAGGGCGGGGATACGCAGTATTTT
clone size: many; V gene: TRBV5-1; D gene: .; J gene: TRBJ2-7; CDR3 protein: CASSLRGTDEQYF; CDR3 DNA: TGCGCCAGCAGCTTGCGCGGGACAGACGAGCAGTACTTC
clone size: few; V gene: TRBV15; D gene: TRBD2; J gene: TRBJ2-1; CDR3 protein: CATSRALAGSTEQFF; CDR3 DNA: TGTGCCACCAGCAGAGCACTAGCGGGGTCAACTGAGCAGTTCTTC
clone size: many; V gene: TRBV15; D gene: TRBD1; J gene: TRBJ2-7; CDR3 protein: CATSTQGAPIYEQYF; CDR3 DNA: TGTGCCACCAGCACACAGGGGGCCCCAATCTACGAGCAGTACTTC
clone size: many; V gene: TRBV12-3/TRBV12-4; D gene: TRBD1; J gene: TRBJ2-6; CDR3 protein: CASRLRGTGASGANVLTF; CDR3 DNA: TGTGCCAGCAGGCTAAGGGGGACAGGGGCCTCTGGGGCCAACGTCCTGACTTTC
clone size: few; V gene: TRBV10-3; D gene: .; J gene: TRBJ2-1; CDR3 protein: CAISEVKTNEQFF; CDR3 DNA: TGTGCCATCAGTGAGGTCAAGACGAATGAGCAGTTCTTC
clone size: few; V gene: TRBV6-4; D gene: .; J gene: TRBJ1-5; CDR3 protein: CASSDGTLNQPQHF; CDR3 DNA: TGTGCCAGCAGTGATGGGACTTTGAATCAGCCCCAGCATTTT
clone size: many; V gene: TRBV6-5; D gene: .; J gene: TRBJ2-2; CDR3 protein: CASSYRTANTGELFF; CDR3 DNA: TGTGCCAGCAGTTACAGGACAGCGAACACCGGGGAGCTGTTTTTT
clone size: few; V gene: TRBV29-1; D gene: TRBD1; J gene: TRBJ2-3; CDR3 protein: CSVEEGQLTDTQYF; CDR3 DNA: TGCAGCGTTGAAGAGGGACAGCTCACAGATACGCAGTATTTT
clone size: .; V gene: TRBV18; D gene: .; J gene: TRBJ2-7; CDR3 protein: CASSPGVMREQYF; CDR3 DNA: TGTGCCAGCTCACCGGGAGTCATGAGGGAGCAGTACTTC
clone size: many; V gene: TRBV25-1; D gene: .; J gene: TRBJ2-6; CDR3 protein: CASSENKGSGANVLTF; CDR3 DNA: TGTGCCAGCAGTGAAAATAAAGGCTCTGGGGCCAACGTCCTGACTTTC
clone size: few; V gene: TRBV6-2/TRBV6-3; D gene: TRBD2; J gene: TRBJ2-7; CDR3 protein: CASSWLAGAGEQYF; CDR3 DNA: TGTGCCAGCAGTTGGCTAGCGGGAGCAGGTGAGCAGTACTTC
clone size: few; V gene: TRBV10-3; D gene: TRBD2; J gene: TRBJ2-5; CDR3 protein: CAISDPSGGQETQYF; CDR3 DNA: TGTGCCATCAGTGACCCTAGCGGGGGCCAAGAGACCCAGTACTTC